The 3 T cell receptor beta chains reported below all come from one sample, sequenced in a study of regulatory T cells in long-lasting Graves disease. Arm-PCR of CDR3 regions with iRepertoire HTBI primers generated TCR beta libraries. TCRdb re-derived calls from the multiplex PCR reads in MiXCR, one entry per CDR3 protein. This table holds hundreds of thousands of distinct CDR3 sequences, about a sixth found once. Time point specified: newly diagnosed GD, antithyroid drugs for less than 3 months. RNA isolated from PBMCs was used to make the TCR library. The specimen was peripheral blood mononuclear cells (PBMCs), collected at new diagnosis, from a patient treated with antithyroid drugs. The receptors come from a female donor with Graves disease.

Here the CDR3 reads CASDYGRQDSGNTIYF. CDR3 bases: TGTGCCAGCGATTATGGAAGGCAGGACTCTGGAAACACCATATATTTT. This rearrangement joins TRBV12-3 or TRBV12-4 to TRBJ1-3; D ambiguous. V was clipped by 8 bases and J by 0 bases, with 17 bases between them. The CDR3 contains 16 residues.

This clonotype was recorded many times. The chain has TRBV29-1 and TRBJ2-7, with TRBD2 identical over 12 bases. This CDR3 region has 13 residues. Germline V lookup: CDR1 SQVTM, CDR2 ANQGSEA. V lost 4 bases and J lost 5; bases outside the gene matches: 3. CDR3 loop: CSVGLAGGDEQYF. CDR3 coding DNA: TGCAGCGTTGGGCTAGCGGGAGGGGACGAGCAGTACTTC.

The sample holds many counts of this clonotype. The chain links TRBV19 to TRBJ1-2; D ambiguous. The CDR3 consists of 12 residues. V shed 8 bases and J shed 2 bases, with 9 bases lying between them. Germline CDR1 LNHDA, CDR2 SQIVND (reference sequence). The CDR3 reads CASEARNYGYTF. For the CDR3, the DNA is TGTGCCAGTGAAGCACGCAACTATGGCTACACCTTC.